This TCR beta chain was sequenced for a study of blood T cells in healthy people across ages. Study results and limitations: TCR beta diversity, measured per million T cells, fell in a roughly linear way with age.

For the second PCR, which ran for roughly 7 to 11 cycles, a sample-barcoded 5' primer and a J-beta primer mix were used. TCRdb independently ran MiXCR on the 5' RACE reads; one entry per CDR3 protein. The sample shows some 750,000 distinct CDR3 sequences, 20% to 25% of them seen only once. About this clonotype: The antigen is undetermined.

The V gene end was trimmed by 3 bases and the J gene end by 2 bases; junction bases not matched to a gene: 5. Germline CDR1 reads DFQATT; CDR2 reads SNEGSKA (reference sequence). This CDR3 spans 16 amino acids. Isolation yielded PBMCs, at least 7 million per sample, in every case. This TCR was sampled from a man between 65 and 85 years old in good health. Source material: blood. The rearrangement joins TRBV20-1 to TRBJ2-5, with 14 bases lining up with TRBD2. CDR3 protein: CSASPGTSGGQETQYF. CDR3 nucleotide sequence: TGCAGTGCTAGCCCCGGGACTAGCGGGGGTCAAGAGACCCAGTACTTC.